One sample yielded the 10 T cell receptor beta chains listed below, sequenced in a study of blood T cell repertoires in COVID-19. Generated by immunoSEQ multiplex PCR, the TCRdb table keeps only in-frame clones and is missing some. This table has 130,000 or so clones, about 86% appearing once. Sequencing was done on a sample of peripheral blood. These receptors were taken from an elderly woman with acute or convalescent COVID-19.

In its sample, this clone was seen a few times. The chain uses TRBV5-1 and TRBJ1-2, with 7 bases lining up with TRBD1. Trimming cost V 4 bases and J 2 bases; bases outside gene matches: 2. Looked up from germline, CDR1 is SGHRS and CDR2 is YFSETQ. There are 13 residues in the CDR3. CDR3: CASSRGQNYGYTF. The CDR3 coding sequence is TGCGCCAGCAGCCGGGGACAGAACTATGGCTACACCTTC.

This clone was recorded once. V is TRBV27 and J is TRBJ1-3, with TRBD1 matching 7 bases. J was trimmed by 2 bases and V by 3 bases; bases with no gene match: 16. Germline V gives CDR1 MNHEY, CDR2 SMNVEV (reference sequence). CDR3 length equals 19 residues. The DNA of the CDR3 is TGTGCCAGCAGTTTCTCTAGGGGGCAAGGGCTGGAAGCTGGAAACACCATATATTTT. It codes for CASSFSRGQGLEAGNTIYF.

The chain links TRBV12-3 or TRBV12-4 to TRBJ2-1; D gene unclear. Trimming removed 8 bases from V and 1 base from J, with 9 bases in between. The CDR3 consists of 13 residues. Written as DNA, the CDR3 is TGTGCCAGCTCCGACTGGTCCTACAATGAGCAGTTCTTC. It translates to CASSDWSYNEQFF.

The V call is TRBV11-2, the J call TRBJ1-5; tentatively, D is TRBD1 (6 bases). The CDR3 is 14 residues long. V was clipped by 2 bases and J by 5 bases, with 10 bases between them. Germline V gene data show CDR1 as SGHAT and CDR2 as FQNNGV. The CDR3 bases are TGTGCCAGCAGCTTAAACAGGGTCGATCAGCCCCAGCATTTT. This gives the protein CASSLNRVDQPQHF.

This chain links TRBV9 with TRBJ2-3; possibly TRBD2 for D (6 bases). Germline-derived CDR1 and CDR2 are SGDLS and YYNGEE. The CDR3 covers 15 residues. V was trimmed by 1 base and J by 5 bases, leaving 14 bases between them. CDR3: CASSVSRGKEDTQYF. The CDR3 DNA sequence: TGTGCCAGCAGCGTATCACGGGGGAAGGAAGATACGCAGTATTTT.

Many counts were recorded for this clone. The chain carries TRBV4-1 and TRBJ1-1; 8 nucleotides line up with TRBD1. Trimming at V came to 1 base and at J to 3 bases, leaving 4 bases not matched to a gene. This CDR3 comprises 15 residues. CDR1 and CDR2 from the germline V gene are MGHRA and YSYEKL. The CDR3 reads CASSQVGQGYTEAFF. The DNA of the CDR3 is TGCGCCAGCAGCCAAGTTGGACAGGGTTACACTGAAGCTTTCTTT.

The V call is TRBV12-5, the J call TRBJ1-5; 7 bases match TRBD1. CDR3 length equals 17 residues. The germline V gene encodes CDR1 LGHNT and CDR2 FRNRAP. The J segment lost 6 bases and the V segment lost 1 base, leaving 12 bases of the junction unmatched. In nucleotides, the CDR3 is TGTGCTAGTGGTTTGGACGATGGCAGGGGGGTTGGTCAGCCCCAGCATTTT. It specifies CASGLDDGRGVGQPQHF.

This clone was observed a few times. This chain joins TRBV10-3 and TRBJ1-5, with D possibly being TRBD1 (6 bases). Trimming took off 2 bases at V and 5 bases at J, with 13 bases between the two ends. There are 15 residues in the CDR3. Germline V gene lookup returns CDR1 ENHRY and CDR2 SYGVKD. CDR3 sequence reads: CAISEQGRRDQPQHF. Written as DNA, the CDR3 is TGTGCCATCAGTGAGCAGGGGCGGCGAGATCAGCCCCAGCATTTT.

The rearrangement uses TRBV7-2 and TRBJ1-6, with no clear D. Germline assignment: CDR1 SGHTA and CDR2 FQGNSA. The CDR3 consists of 15 residues. Between the trimmed V and J ends, which lost 6 bases and 5 bases, there was a span of 14 bases. The CDR3 reads CASSRENLHNSPLHF. The CDR3 DNA sequence: TGTGCCAGCAGTCGAGAAAATCTCCATAATTCACCCCTCCACTTT.

The genes are TRBV3-1 (or the pseudogene TRBV3-2) and TRBJ1-5; 8 bases agree with TRBD1. From germline, CDR1 is LGHDT and CDR2 YNNKEL (reference sequence). CDR3 length equals 15 residues. Trimming at V came to 3 bases and at J to 0 bases, leaving 1 base not matched to a gene. The CDR3 coding sequence is TGTGCCAGCAGCCAGGGGACAGGTAGCAATCAGCCCCAGCATTTT. Translating gives CASSQGTGSNQPQHF.